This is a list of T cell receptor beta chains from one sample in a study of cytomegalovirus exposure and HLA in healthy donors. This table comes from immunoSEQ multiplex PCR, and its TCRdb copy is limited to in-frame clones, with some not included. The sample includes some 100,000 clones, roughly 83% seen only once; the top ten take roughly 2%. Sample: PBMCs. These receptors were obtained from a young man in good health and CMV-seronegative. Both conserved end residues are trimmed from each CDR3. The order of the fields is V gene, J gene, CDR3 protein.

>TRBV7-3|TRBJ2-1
ASSGLTSAYNEQF
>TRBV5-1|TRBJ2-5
ASRGTDQETQY
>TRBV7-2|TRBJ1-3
ASSPGLSGNTIY
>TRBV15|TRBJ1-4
ATSTGRSNEKLF
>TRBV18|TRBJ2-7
ASSPPSGRAAYEQY
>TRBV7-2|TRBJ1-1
ASSPPQHLFNTEAF
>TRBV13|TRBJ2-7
ASSPTTGHGDYEQY
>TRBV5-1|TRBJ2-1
ASSFKRRGVTGGYNEQF
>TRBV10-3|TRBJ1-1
AIRSGVLVTEAF
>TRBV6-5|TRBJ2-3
ASSRGRGKGDTQY
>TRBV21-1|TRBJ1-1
ASSKIQLNTEAF
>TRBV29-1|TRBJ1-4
SVEDSVGQGHEKLF
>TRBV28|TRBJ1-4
ASRGAEKLF
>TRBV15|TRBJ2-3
ATSRVSIRLTGDTQY
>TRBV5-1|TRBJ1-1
ASSLAGGLSTEAF
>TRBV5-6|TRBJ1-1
ASRLGQLNTEAF
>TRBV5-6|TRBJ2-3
ASSLLGGTDTQY
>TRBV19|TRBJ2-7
ASSIDWTAYEQY
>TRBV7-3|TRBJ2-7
ASSSAPGKSYEQY
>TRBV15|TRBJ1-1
ATSREGRGTEAF
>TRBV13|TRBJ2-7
AREQGSHEQY
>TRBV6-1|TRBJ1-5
ASSATATGPQH
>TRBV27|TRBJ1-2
ASSTPGYGYT
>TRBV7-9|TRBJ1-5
ASSLGDQPQH
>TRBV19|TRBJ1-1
ASSTGSFEAF
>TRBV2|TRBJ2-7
ATADRTGSEQY
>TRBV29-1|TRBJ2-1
SVEHPGQGANEQF
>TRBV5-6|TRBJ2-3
ASSTEGQGNSDTQY
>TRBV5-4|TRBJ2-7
ASSPTSGVPEQY
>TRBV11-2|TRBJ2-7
ASSQSLGGPISGSYEQY
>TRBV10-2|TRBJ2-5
ASSESLGSGTQY
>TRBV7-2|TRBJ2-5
ASSRGETQY